This T cell receptor (beta chain) was identified in a study of shared clonotypes between healthy human individuals. General study results and limits: Among non-shared clonotypes, generation probabilities were lower than among those shared by all four donors.

Deletions cut 0 bases from V and 2 bases from J, with 10 bases between. Germline V CDR1 and CDR2: MNHEY, SVGAGI. This CDR3 has 15 residues. Healthy adults negative for HIV, lacking recent acute infections or vaccinations, served as donors. A CD45RA-negative memory subset and a CD45RA+ naive subset were separated from the CD4+ cells. TCRdb's table, derived via immunoSEQ multiplex PCR, lists solely in-frame clones and lacks some. The sample holds fewer than 1.4 million clones, around three quarters seen once. Details on this clone: Its specificity is not known.

J is TRBJ1-2 and V is TRBV6-5; D is possibly TRBD1 (6 bases). The source material was memory CD4+ T cells from PBMCs. Subset given: CD45RA-negative fraction. This TCR was recovered from a man between 18 and 29 years old in good health. Some clones in this sample may be carry-over from other donors' samples. DNA for the CDR3: TGTGCCAGCAGTTACTCCCTAGGGGGGAACTATGGCTACACCTTC. Encoded protein: CASSYSLGGNYGYTF.